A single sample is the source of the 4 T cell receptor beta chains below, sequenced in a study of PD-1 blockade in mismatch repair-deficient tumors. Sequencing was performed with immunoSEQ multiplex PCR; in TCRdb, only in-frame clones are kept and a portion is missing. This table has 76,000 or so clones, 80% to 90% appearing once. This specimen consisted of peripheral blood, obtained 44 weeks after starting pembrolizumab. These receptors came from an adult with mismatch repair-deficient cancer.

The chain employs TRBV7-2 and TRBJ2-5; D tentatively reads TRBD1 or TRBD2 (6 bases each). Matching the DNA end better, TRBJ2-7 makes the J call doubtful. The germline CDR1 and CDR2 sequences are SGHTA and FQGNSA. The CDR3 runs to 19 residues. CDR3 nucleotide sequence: TGTGCCAGCAGCCCATTAGGCTACGGGCGGGACACACATTCCTACGAGCAGTACTTC. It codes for CASSPLGYGRDTHSYEQYF.

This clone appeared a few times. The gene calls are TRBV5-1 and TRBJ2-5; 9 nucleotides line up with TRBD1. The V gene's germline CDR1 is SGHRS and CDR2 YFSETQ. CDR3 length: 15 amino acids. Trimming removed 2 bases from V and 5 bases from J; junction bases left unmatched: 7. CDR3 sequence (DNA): TGCGCCAGCAGCTTCAACAGGGGGCGGGAGGAGACCCAGTACTTC. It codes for CASSFNRGREETQYF.

DNA for the CDR3: TGTGCCAGCAGTCGGGGGTCAGCTAATGAAAAACTGTTTTTT. As protein: CASSRGSANEKLFF. This chain links TRBV7-9 with TRBJ1-4; possibly TRBD1 for D (5 bases). The germline gives CDR1 SEHNR, CDR2 FQNEAQ (reference sequence). V was clipped by 6 bases and J by 3 bases, with 11 bases between them. The CDR3 consists of 14 residues.

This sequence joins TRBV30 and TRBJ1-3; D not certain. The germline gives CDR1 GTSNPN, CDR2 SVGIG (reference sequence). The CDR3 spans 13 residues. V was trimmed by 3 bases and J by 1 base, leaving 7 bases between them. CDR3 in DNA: TGTGCCTGGAGGACTGTTTCTGGAAACACCATATATTTT. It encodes CAWRTVSGNTIYF. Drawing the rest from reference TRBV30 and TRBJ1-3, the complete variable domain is SQTIHQWPATLVQPVGSPLSLECTVEGTSNPNLYWYRQAAGRGLQLLFYSVGIGQISSEVPQNLSASRPQDRQFILSSKKLLLSDSGFYLCAWRTVSGNTIYFGEGSWLTVV.